These T cell receptor beta chains were read from a single sample in a study of blood T cell repertoires in COVID-19. The method was immunoSEQ multiplex PCR; TCRdb's version includes in-frame clones alone and lacks a portion of them. The table includes about 140,000 clones, around 81% detected once. Sequenced material: peripheral blood. The receptors were sampled from a human donor in a cohort sampled during active COVID-19. Each CDR3 is given with its conserved first and last residue. The D gene is left open where the match is weak. Size is omitted from some rows. Given values are once, few, many or a class for expanded clones.

len: 13
abundance: NA
d_gene: NA
v_gene: TRBV28
j_gene: TRBJ2-7
CDR3aa: CASSLGALRGWYF
CDR3nt: TGTGCCAGCAGTTTGGGGGCTTTGAGGGGTTGGTACTTC

len: 15
abundance: NA
d_gene: TRBD1
v_gene: TRBV25-1
j_gene: TRBJ1-4
CDR3aa: CASSGHRGSNEKLFF
CDR3nt: TGTGCCAGCAGTGGTCACAGGGGGTCTAATGAAAAACTGTTTTTT

len: 17
abundance: NA
d_gene: TRBD1
v_gene: TRBV6-2/TRBV6-3
j_gene: TRBJ2-7
CDR3aa: CASSPQGPTRGSYEQYF
CDR3nt: TGTGCCAGCAGTCCACAGGGGCCAACTAGAGGCTCCTACGAGCAGTACTTC

len: 13
abundance: NA
d_gene: TRBD1
v_gene: TRBV27
j_gene: TRBJ2-7
CDR3aa: CASRPTGIYEQYF
CDR3nt: TGTGCCAGCAGGCCGACAGGGATCTACGAGCAGTACTTC

len: 12
abundance: once
d_gene: NA
v_gene: TRBV12-3/TRBV12-4
j_gene: TRBJ1-3
CDR3aa: CASSHSGNTIYF
CDR3nt: TGTGCCAGCAGCCATTCTGGAAACACCATATATTTT

len: 14
abundance: NA
d_gene: TRBD1
v_gene: TRBV24-1
j_gene: TRBJ2-5
CDR3aa: CATSVTGGGETQYF
CDR3nt: TGTGCCACCAGTGTTACAGGGGGCGGAGAGACCCAGTACTTC

len: 15
abundance: NA
d_gene: NA
v_gene: TRBV7-8
j_gene: TRBJ2-7
CDR3aa: CASSLEGGSSYEQYF
CDR3nt: TGTGCCAGCAGCTTAGAGGGGGGGAGCTCCTACGAGCAGTACTTC

len: 16
abundance: once
d_gene: TRBD2
v_gene: TRBV5-1
j_gene: TRBJ2-7
CDR3aa: CASSLPLAGGSYEQYF
CDR3nt: TGCGCCAGCAGCTTGCCGCTAGCGGGAGGCTCCTACGAGCAGTACTTC

len: 15
abundance: once
d_gene: TRBD1
v_gene: TRBV7-9
j_gene: TRBJ2-5
CDR3aa: CASSPRQGVQETQYF
CDR3nt: TGTGCCAGCAGCCCACGACAGGGCGTACAAGAGACCCAGTACTTC

len: 15
abundance: few
d_gene: TRBD2
v_gene: TRBV7-2
j_gene: TRBJ2-1
CDR3aa: CASSSGSGTYNEQFF
CDR3nt: TGTGCCAGCAGCTCTGGGAGCGGGACTTACAATGAGCAGTTCTTC

len: 14
abundance: once
d_gene: NA
v_gene: TRBV24-1
j_gene: TRBJ2-5
CDR3aa: CATSDPDTQETQYF
CDR3nt: TGTGCCACCAGTGATCCTGACACCCAAGAGACCCAGTACTTC

len: 14
abundance: NA
d_gene: TRBD2
v_gene: TRBV18
j_gene: TRBJ2-3
CDR3aa: CASSSGRGPDTQYF
CDR3nt: TGTGCCAGCTCTAGCGGGAGAGGACCAGATACGCAGTATTTT

len: 14
abundance: NA
d_gene: TRBD1
v_gene: TRBV19
j_gene: TRBJ2-2
CDR3aa: CASSIGTDTGELFF
CDR3nt: TGTGCCAGTAGTATTGGGACAGACACCGGGGAGCTGTTTTTT

len: 13
abundance: NA
d_gene: NA
v_gene: TRBV6-5
j_gene: TRBJ1-1
CDR3aa: CASNIPGNTEAFF
CDR3nt: TGTGCCAGCAATATCCCAGGGAACACTGAAGCTTTCTTT

len: 12
abundance: few
d_gene: TRBD1
v_gene: TRBV5-1
j_gene: TRBJ2-7
CDR3aa: CASSLTRGEQYF
CDR3nt: TGCGCCAGCAGCTTGACCAGGGGGGAGCAGTACTTC

len: 12
abundance: NA
d_gene: TRBD1
v_gene: TRBV19
j_gene: TRBJ2-7
CDR3aa: CASSKTGVEQYF
CDR3nt: TGTGCCAGTAGTAAGACAGGGGTCGAGCAGTACTTC